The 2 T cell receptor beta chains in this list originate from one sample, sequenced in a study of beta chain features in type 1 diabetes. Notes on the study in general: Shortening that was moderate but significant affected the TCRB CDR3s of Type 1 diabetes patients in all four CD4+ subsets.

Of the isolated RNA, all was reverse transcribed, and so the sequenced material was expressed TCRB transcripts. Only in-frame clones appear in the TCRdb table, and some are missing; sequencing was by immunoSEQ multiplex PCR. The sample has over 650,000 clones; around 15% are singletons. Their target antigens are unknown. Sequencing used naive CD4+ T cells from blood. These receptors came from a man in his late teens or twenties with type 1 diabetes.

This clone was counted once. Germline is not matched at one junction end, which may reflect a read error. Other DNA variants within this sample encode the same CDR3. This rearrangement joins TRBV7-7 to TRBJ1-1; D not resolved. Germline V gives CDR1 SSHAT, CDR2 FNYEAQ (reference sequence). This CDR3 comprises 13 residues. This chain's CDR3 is CASSPAGNTEAFF. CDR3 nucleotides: TGTGCTAGCAGTCCCGCAGGGAACACTGAAGCTTTCTTT.

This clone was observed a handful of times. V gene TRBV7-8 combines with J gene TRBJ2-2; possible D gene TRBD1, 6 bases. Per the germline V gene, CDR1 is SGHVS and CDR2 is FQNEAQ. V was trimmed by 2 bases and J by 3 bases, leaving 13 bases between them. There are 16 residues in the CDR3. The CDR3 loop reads CASSLTRDMYTGELFF. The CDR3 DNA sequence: TGTGCCAGCAGCTTAACCCGGGACATGTACACCGGGGAGCTGTTTTTT.